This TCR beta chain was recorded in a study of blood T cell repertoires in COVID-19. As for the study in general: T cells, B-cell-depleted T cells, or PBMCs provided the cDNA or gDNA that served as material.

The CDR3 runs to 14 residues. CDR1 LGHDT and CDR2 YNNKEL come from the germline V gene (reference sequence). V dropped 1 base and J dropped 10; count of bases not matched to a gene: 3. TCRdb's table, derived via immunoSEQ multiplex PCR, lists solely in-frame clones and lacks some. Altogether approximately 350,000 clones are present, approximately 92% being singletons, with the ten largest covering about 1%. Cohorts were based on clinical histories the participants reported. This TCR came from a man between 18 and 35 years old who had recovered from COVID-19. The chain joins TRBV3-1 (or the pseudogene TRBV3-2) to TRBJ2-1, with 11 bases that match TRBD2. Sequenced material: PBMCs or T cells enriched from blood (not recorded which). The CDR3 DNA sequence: TGTGCCAGCAGCCAAGTGCTAGCGGGGGGCGAGCAGTTCTTC. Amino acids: CASSQVLAGGEQFF.